The 25 T cell receptor beta chains presented below share a single source sample, sequenced in a study of Ad26.COV2.S vaccination and SARS-CoV-2 variants (dated by TCRdb to about 2021). The treatment or condition label on this specimen signifies: 19 received Ad26.COV2.S at low or high dose, single or two shots; about five received placebo; per-sample allocation not given. Repertoires of vaccine and placebo recipients were sequenced from samples collected on day 63 after the first injection. Libraries came from the immunoSEQ multiplex PCR assay. TCRdb took this table from immuneACCESS and kept in-frame rearrangements with V and J called. Such tables lack part of the clones; where checked against another copy, unresolved V genes explain under half of the gap, and the rest is unexplained. The sample profile shows approximately 360,000 clones; 80% to 90% of them were found once. The ten largest clonotypes hold around 7.4% of the sample.

The source was peripheral blood, collected in a trial of Ad26.COV2.S vaccine versus placebo. The receptors come from a person aged 18 to 59 who received the Ad26.COV2.S COVID-19 vaccine or a placebo.

This rearrangement joins TRBV5-1 to TRBJ1-4; possibly TRBD1 for D (5 bases). There are 15 residues in the CDR3. Germline CDR1 and CDR2: SGHRS and YFSETQ. V was cut by 3 bases and J by 6 bases, with 15 bases left in between. CDR3 region: CASSSQGREYEKLFF. In DNA, the CDR3 is TGCGCCAGCAGCTCCCAGGGAAGGGAGTATGAAAAACTGTTTTTT.

CDR3 sequence reads: CASSEDRGANYGYTF. The CDR3 bases are TGTGCCAGCAGTGAGGACAGGGGGGCTAACTATGGCTACACCTTC. The chain links TRBV6-1 to TRBJ1-2, with TRBD1 matching over 10 bases. This CDR3 comprises 15 residues. Losses at the gene ends were 3 bases for V and 0 bases for J; bases not matched to a gene: 1. The germline V gene has CDR1 MNHNS and CDR2 SASEGT.

In DNA, the CDR3 is TGTGCCAGTAGTCTAGCGGGGGCCTCCTACGAGCAGTACTTC. This codes for CASSLAGASYEQYF. This chain joins TRBV19 and TRBJ2-7; TRBD2 agrees at 10 bases. CDR3 length: 14 residues. J was trimmed by 0 bases and V by 5 bases; bases with no gene match: 1. Germline V gene sequence: CDR1 LNHDA, CDR2 SQIVND (reference sequence).

This clone was observed a few times. The chain uses TRBV4-1 and TRBJ1-5, with D possibly TRBD1 on 6 matching bases. The CDR3 sequence is 16 residues long. CDR1 is MGHRA and CDR2 is YSYEKL in the germline V gene. V was cut by 0 bases and J by 7 bases, with 16 bases left in between. As DNA, the CDR3 is TGCGCCAGCAGCCAAGATGGGGGGCAGGGTAGACAGCCCCAGCATTTT. Translated, it gives CASSQDGGQGRQPQHF.

The gene calls are TRBV4-1 and TRBJ2-7, with a weak D call TRBD1 (5 bases). Trimming took 3 bases from V and 7 from J, leaving 16 bases between them. This CDR3 contains 14 residues. The germline CDR1 and CDR2 sequences are MGHRA and YSYEKL. CDR3 protein: CASSHPGPYREQYF. The CDR3, as DNA: TGCGCCAGCAGCCACCCCGGGCCCTACAGGGAGCAGTACTTC.

This clone has more than one count but fewer than ten. V usage is TRBV2 and J usage is TRBJ2-5; 8 nucleotides line up with TRBD1. This CDR3 is 16 amino acids long. V was pared by 6 bases and J by 4 bases, with 13 bases of the junction left unmatched. Germline V gene sequence: CDR1 SNHLY, CDR2 FYNNEI. This chain's CDR3 is CASSLDRAGTVETQYF. CDR3 sequence (DNA): TGTGCCAGCAGCCTGGACAGGGCCGGGACCGTAGAGACCCAGTACTTC.

A few counts support this clone. The chain has TRBV6-6 and TRBJ2-7, with D unclear. The CDR3 runs 14 residues. V was cut by 2 bases and J by 2 bases, with 10 bases left in between. The V gene's germline CDR1 is MNHNY and CDR2 SVGAGI (reference sequence). Written as DNA, the CDR3 is TGTGCCAGCAGTTACGAGAGAACGACCTACGAGCAGTACTTC. It encodes CASSYERTTYEQYF.

The genes are TRBV6-4 and TRBJ2-3; tentative D call: TRBD2 (6 bases). V was clipped by 0 bases and J by 6 bases, with 16 bases between them. Germline CDR1 MRHNA, CDR2 SNTAGT. The CDR3 is made up of 16 amino acids. The CDR3 sequence is CASSDSTFGGFDTQYF. CDR3 coding DNA: TGTGCCAGCAGTGACTCGACGTTCGGAGGGTTTGATACGCAGTATTTT.

This clone was recorded once. This rearrangement joins TRBV6-2 or TRBV6-3 to TRBJ1-5; TRBD1 matches at 7 bases. Germline values: CDR1 MNHEY, CDR2 SVGEGT. CDR3 length: 15 residues. The junction had 8 bases not matched to a gene; V was cut back by 2 bases and J by 7 bases. CDR3 amino acids: CASSYADRFLQPQHF. CDR3 DNA sequence: TGTGCCAGCAGTTACGCGGACAGGTTCCTCCAGCCCCAGCATTTT.

This clone was observed once. The rearrangement links TRBV30 to TRBJ2-7; TRBD2 agrees at 13 bases. The CDR3 runs 18 residues. The germline CDR1 and CDR2 sequences are GTSNPN and SVGIG (reference sequence). After removal of 2 bases from V and 3 bases from J, the junction contained 13 bases not matched to a gene. The CDR3 spells CAWSSGRTSGRIVYEQYF. Written as DNA, the CDR3 is TGTGCCTGGAGTAGCGGAAGGACTAGCGGGAGAATAGTCTACGAGCAGTACTTC.

The chain joins TRBV5-1 to TRBJ2-5, with D tentatively TRBD1 or TRBD2 (5 bases each). The CDR3 has 13 amino acids. V gave up 2 bases and J gave up 3 bases, with 8 bases separating them. CDR1 SGHRS and CDR2 YFSETQ come from the germline V gene. The CDR3 DNA reads TGCGCCAGCAGCTTTGGGGGAGAAGAGACCCAGTACTTC. Residues: CASSFGGEETQYF.

The genes are TRBV9 and TRBJ2-3; 11 positions agree with TRBD1. The J segment lost 3 bases and the V segment lost 5 bases, leaving 8 bases of the junction unmatched. The CDR3 totals 16 residues. Per germline, CDR1 SGDLS and CDR2 YYNGEE. The CDR3 DNA is TGTGCCAGCAGAGTGCAAAGGGACAGGGGGACAGATACGCAGTATTTT. Amino acid sequence: CASRVQRDRGTDTQYF.

This chain links TRBV29-1 with TRBJ1-2; D remains ambiguous. Per the germline V gene, CDR1 is SQVTM and CDR2 is ANQGSEA. The ends were cut back, 0 bases at V and 5 bases at J, with 7 bases in the middle. The CDR3 runs 12 residues. CDR3 loop: CSVEDRMYGYTF. In DNA form, the CDR3 reads TGCAGCGTTGAAGATAGGATGTATGGCTACACCTTC.

This clone has just one count. This sequence joins TRBV18 and TRBJ1-4, with no clear D. CDR3 size: 16 residues. Deletions cut 6 bases from V and 0 bases from J, with 14 bases between. Germline V lookup: CDR1 KGHSH, CDR2 LQKENI. The chain's CDR3 is CASSGLLVTTNEKLFF. Written as DNA, the CDR3 is TGTGCCAGCTCCGGGCTCCTAGTAACAACTAATGAAAAACTGTTTTTT. The variable domain in full, with the rest retrieved from reference TRBV18 and TRBJ1-4, is NAGVMQNPRHLVRRRGQEARLRCSPMKGHSHVYWYRQLPEEGLKFMVYLQKENIIDESGMPKERFSAEFPKEGPSILRIQQVVRGDSAAYFCASSGLLVTTNEKLFFGSGTQLSVL.

V is TRBV6-6 and J is TRBJ1-4, with D possibly being TRBD1 (6 bases). In germline, CDR1 is MNHNY, CDR2 SVGAGI (reference sequence). Trimming shortened V by 6 bases and J by 6 bases, and 14 bases separated the two germline ends. The CDR3 sequence is 14 residues long. The CDR3 region is CASSAGRGYEKLFF. The CDR3 nucleotides read TGTGCCAGCAGCGCAGGGAGGGGGTATGAAAAACTGTTTTTT.

The gene calls are TRBV11-2 and TRBJ2-1; D may be TRBD2 (5 bases). V shed 5 bases and J shed 0 bases, with 17 bases lying between them. Per germline, CDR1 SGHAT and CDR2 FQNNGV. CDR3 size: 17 residues. CDR3 protein: CASSPRPGTSSYNEQFF. CDR3 in DNA: TGTGCCAGCAGCCCCCGTCCGGGAACAAGCTCCTACAATGAGCAGTTCTTC.

This chain links TRBV9 with TRBJ2-1, with a weak D call TRBD2 (8 bases). This CDR3 region has 17 residues. The V gene's germline CDR1 is SGDLS and CDR2 YYNGEE. V gave up 3 bases and J gave up 3 bases, with 19 bases separating them. The CDR3 protein is CASSAHGTAGDYNEQFF. CDR3 DNA sequence: TGTGCCAGCAGCGCTCACGGGACAGCGGGGGACTACAATGAGCAGTTCTTC.

The J gene is TRBJ2-4, the V gene TRBV28; TRBD1 is a possible D gene (8 bases). This CDR3 is built from 17 residues. Germline lookup yields CDR1 MDHEN and CDR2 SYDVKM. The germline V and J ends were trimmed by 4 bases and 2 bases, with 18 bases remaining between them. CDR3 protein: CASSSRQGTNSKNIQYF. As DNA, the CDR3 is TGTGCCAGCAGTTCTCGACAGGGGACTAATTCCAAAAACATTCAGTACTTC.

A few counts support this clone. CDR3 nucleotides: TGTGCCACCAGGGAGGGTCCTAAAGCTTTCTTT. This gives the protein CATREGPKAFF. The rearrangement links TRBV19 to TRBJ1-1; a weak D match, TRBD1 (5 bases). Trimming shortened V by 10 bases and J by 9 bases, and 15 bases separated the two germline ends. The CDR3 is 11 residues long. The V gene's germline CDR1 is LNHDA and CDR2 SQIVND (reference sequence).

This clone was recorded once. V and J are TRBV6-1 and TRBJ2-3; a possible D gene is TRBD2 (6 bases). Germline values: CDR1 MNHNS, CDR2 SASEGT. CDR3 length: 16 residues. V was shortened by 0 bases and J by 5 bases, with 15 bases between the two germline ends. The CDR3 sequence: CASSEAVGGAGDTQYF. The CDR3 DNA follows: TGTGCCAGCAGTGAAGCCGTGGGGGGAGCGGGAGATACGCAGTATTTT.

This chain links TRBV7-9 with TRBJ1-4; D remains ambiguous. V was clipped by 8 bases and J by 7 bases, with 14 bases between them. This CDR3 is built from 13 residues. Germline-derived CDR1 and CDR2 are SEHNR and FQNEAQ (reference sequence). CDR3 DNA sequence: TGTGCCAGCGGGTCTTTAAGCGGTGAAAAACTGTTTTTT. Its translation: CASGSLSGEKLFF.

This clone turned up a few times. The chain couples TRBV3-1 (or the pseudogene TRBV3-2) to TRBJ1-1, with D uncertain. The CDR3 consists of 15 residues. The germline gives CDR1 LGHDT, CDR2 YNNKEL (reference sequence). V lost 4 bases to trimming and J lost 0 bases, with 12 bases between them. CDR3 in amino acids: CASSLGSGLNTEAFF. The CDR3 DNA sequence: TGTGCCAGCAGCCTAGGTAGTGGGCTGAACACTGAAGCTTTCTTT.

This chain connects TRBV19 to TRBJ2-7, with D perhaps TRBD1 or TRBD2 (5 bases each). The germline V gene encodes CDR1 LNHDA and CDR2 SQIVND (reference sequence). Trimming left V 6 bases short and J 3 bases short, with 15 bases between. The CDR3 extends over 14 amino acids. CDR3 DNA: TGTGCCAGTAGCGAGGGGACGGCCCACTACGAGCAGTACTTC. This gives the protein CASSEGTAHYEQYF.

This rearrangement joins TRBV27 to TRBJ2-7, with D perhaps matching TRBD2 (6 bases). Germline V gives CDR1 MNHEY, CDR2 SMNVEV (reference sequence). CDR3 length: 14 residues. V was pared by 5 bases and J by 3 bases, with 14 bases between. CDR3 DNA sequence: TGTGCCAGCAGTCTACTAGGAGGGGACTACGAGCAGTACTTC. Its protein product is CASSLLGGDYEQYF.

The chain joins TRBV7-2 to TRBJ1-1; D uncertain. Trimming pared 1 base from V and 1 base from J, leaving 4 bases between. This CDR3 has 13 amino acids. Germline assignment: CDR1 SGHTA and CDR2 FQGNSA. CDR3: CASSLGSNTEAFF. In DNA form, the CDR3 reads TGTGCCAGCAGCTTAGGTTCGAACACTGAAGCTTTCTTT.